What follows are 18 T cell receptor beta chains derived from one specimen sequenced in a study of cytomegalovirus exposure and HLA in healthy donors. This PCR relied on a set of 60 Vbeta primers and 13 Jbeta primers. Method: immunoSEQ multiplex PCR; TCRdb's copy keeps in-frame clones and lacks some. The sample records some 130,000 clones, more than 65% being singletons. The sample consisted of PBMCs. All receptors derive from a male donor in good health and CMV-seropositive.

This sequence joins TRBV7-2 and TRBJ1-2, with a weak D call TRBD1 (6 bases). The CDR3 runs to 15 residues. Germline V gives CDR1 SGHTA, CDR2 FQGNSA. V shed 1 base and J shed 5 bases, with 14 bases lying between them. CDR3 in amino acids: CASSLGAGRGYGYTF. As DNA, the CDR3 is TGTGCCAGCAGCTTAGGGGCAGGAAGGGGGTATGGCTACACCTTC.

The chain combines TRBV6-1 with TRBJ2-7; 13 bases align to TRBD2. The germline V gene has CDR1 MNHNS and CDR2 SASEGT. The ends lost 4 bases at V and 11 bases at J; junction bases unmatched: 5. This CDR3 contains 13 residues. This chain's CDR3 is CASSGGLAGVEYF. The DNA of the CDR3 is TGTGCCAGCAGTGGAGGACTAGCGGGAGTTGAGTACTTC.

This clone appeared a few times. The rearrangement uses TRBV18 and TRBJ2-7; tentatively, D is TRBD2 (6 bases). V shed 3 bases and J shed 1 base, with 10 bases lying between them. The CDR3 totals 14 residues. Germline CDR1 and CDR2: KGHSH and LQKENI. DNA of the CDR3: TGTGCCAGCTCACCTCAGAGCGGGTCCTACGAGCAGTACTTC. This sequence encodes CASSPQSGSYEQYF.

This clone was seen a handful of times. This chain joins TRBV30 and TRBJ1-5, with TRBD1 identical over 7 bases. The CDR3 totals 14 residues. The germline gives CDR1 GTSNPN, CDR2 SVGIG (reference sequence). Trimming removed 5 bases from V and 3 bases from J; junction bases left unmatched: 7. The chain's CDR3 is CAWDPGQFNQPQHF. The CDR3 region has the DNA TGTGCCTGGGACCCGGGACAGTTCAATCAGCCCCAGCATTTT.

This clone came up a few times. The V gene is TRBV5-4, the J gene TRBJ2-1; 14 bases map to TRBD2. This CDR3 is 18 amino acids long. Germline assignment: CDR1 SGHNT and CDR2 YYREEE (reference sequence). Losses at the gene ends were 0 bases for V and 0 bases for J; bases not matched to a gene: 2. CDR3 loop: CASSLGTSGGSSYNEQFF. The CDR3 nucleotides read TGTGCCAGCAGCTTGGGGACTAGCGGGGGGAGCTCCTACAATGAGCAGTTCTTC.

J is TRBJ2-7 and V is TRBV28; D may be TRBD1 (6 bases). CDR3 length equals 11 residues. Per germline, CDR1 MDHEN and CDR2 SYDVKM. Trimming took off 10 bases at V and 4 bases at J, with 11 bases between the two ends. This CDR3 reads CANDRRYEQYF. DNA of the CDR3: TGTGCCAACGACAGGCGATACGAGCAGTACTTC.

The chain combines TRBV30 with TRBJ1-5, with a tentative D call TRBD1 (5 bases). V shed 1 base and J shed 6 bases, with 10 bases lying between them. The germline CDR1 and CDR2 sequences are GTSNPN and SVGIG (reference sequence). CDR3 length: 13 amino acids. The CDR3 region is CAWSAGQGQPQHF. In DNA form, the CDR3 reads TGTGCCTGGAGTGCCGGCCAGGGTCAGCCCCAGCATTTT.

V usage is TRBV18 and J usage is TRBJ2-2; possible D gene TRBD2, 7 bases. The CDR3 extends over 19 amino acids. Trimming removed 5 bases from V and 2 bases from J, with 24 bases in between. Germline values: CDR1 KGHSH, CDR2 LQKENI. CDR3 sequence reads: CASSSLFGAGADNTGELFF. The CDR3 nucleotides read TGTGCCAGCTCATCTCTCTTCGGGGCGGGGGCCGATAACACCGGGGAGCTGTTTTTT.

CDR3 in amino acids: CASSGSTFNQPQHF. CDR3 DNA sequence: TGTGCCAGCAGTGGGTCGACTTTCAATCAGCCCCAGCATTTT. The chain carries TRBV2 and TRBJ1-5, with D uncertain. The V end lost 4 bases, the J end lost 3 bases, and 10 bases lay between the germline ends. This CDR3 has 14 residues. Germline V gives CDR1 SNHLY, CDR2 FYNNEI.

The rearrangement joins TRBV19 to TRBJ1-5; TRBD1 is a possible D gene (6 bases). Germline loops: CDR1 LNHDA, CDR2 SQIVND (reference sequence). The CDR3 has 13 residues. Trimming pared 9 bases from V and 4 bases from J, leaving 13 bases between. CDR3 region: CASRDRMNQPQHF. The CDR3 nucleotides are TGTGCCAGCAGAGACAGGATGAATCAGCCCCAGCATTTT.

This clone was recorded a few times. This rearrangement joins TRBV6-1 to TRBJ2-2; 8 nucleotides agree with TRBD2. Trimming removed 5 bases from V and 5 bases from J; junction bases left unmatched: 4. The CDR3 runs 14 residues. The germline V gene encodes CDR1 MNHNS and CDR2 SASEGT. Written as DNA, the CDR3 is TGTGCCAGCAGTTCAGCGGGAGTGACCGGGGAGCTGTTTTTT. This sequence encodes CASSSAGVTGELFF.

The J gene is TRBJ2-7, the V gene TRBV5-1; TRBD1 matches 7 bases. The CDR3 is 14 residues long. V lost 3 bases, J lost 0 bases, and 3 bases stayed unmatched. Germline CDR1 and CDR2: SGHRS and YFSETQ. The CDR3: CASSSWTGSYEQYF. CDR3 sequence (DNA): TGCGCCAGCAGCTCCTGGACAGGCTCCTACGAGCAGTACTTC.

CDR3 loop: CASSQDPLAGVTGELFF. In DNA, the CDR3 is TGTGCCAGCAGCCAAGACCCTCTAGCGGGAGTGACCGGGGAGCTGTTTTTT. This rearrangement joins TRBV4-2 to TRBJ2-2, with 10 bases matching TRBD2. V lost 0 bases to trimming and J lost 5 bases; unmatched junction nucleotides: 6. Germline V gives CDR1 LGHNA, CDR2 YNFKEQ. The CDR3 runs 17 residues.

The V and J genes are TRBV7-9 and TRBJ2-2, with a tentative D call TRBD1 (7 bases). Germline V CDR1 and CDR2: SEHNR, FQNEAQ (reference sequence). The CDR3 loop spans 18 amino acids. The V and J ends lost 4 bases and 3 bases respectively, with 21 bases between them. The CDR3 protein is CASSSTPGGPGDTGELFF. The CDR3 coding sequence is TGTGCCAGCAGCTCTACTCCAGGGGGGCCCGGCGACACCGGGGAGCTGTTTTTT.

The genes are TRBV2 and TRBJ2-7; 7 bases map to TRBD2. The junction had 6 bases not matched to a gene; V was cut back by 4 bases and J by 9 bases. The length of the CDR3 is 12 residues. CDR1 and CDR2 (germline): SNHLY, FYNNEI. The CDR3 DNA reads as TGTGCCAGCAGTGTGGGGGGGGATTGGCAGTACTTC. Translation: CASSVGGDWQYF.

The chain recombines TRBV19 with TRBJ2-2, with 11 nucleotides matching TRBD2. Trimming took 3 bases from V and 6 from J; bases not matched to a gene: 3. CDR1 and CDR2 from the germline V gene are LNHDA and SQIVND (reference sequence). The CDR3 contains 15 residues. CDR3 sequence reads: CASSILAGGAGELFF. The CDR3 DNA follows: TGTGCCAGTAGTATCCTAGCGGGGGGAGCCGGGGAGCTGTTTTTT.

There are a few counts of this clone. The chain is built from TRBV25-1 and TRBJ2-2; D is perhaps TRBD2 (5 bases). The germline CDR1 and CDR2 sequences are MGHDK and SYGVNS. This CDR3 has 14 amino acids. V was cut by 9 bases and J by 2 bases, with 13 bases left in between. The CDR3 spells CASVPGINTGELFF. The CDR3 nucleotides read TGTGCCAGTGTACCGGGGATCAACACCGGGGAGCTGTTTTTT.

The sample holds one count of this clone. At one of its ends the junction is not consistent with the germline gene, which may arise from a read error. This sequence joins TRBV5-6 and TRBJ2-6, with D possibly TRBD1 on 6 matching bases. There are 16 residues in the CDR3. CDR1 is SGHDT, CDR2 YYEEEE, per germline. CDR3 loop: CASSTKQGSGANGLTF. CDR3 in DNA: TGTGCCAGCAGCACCAAACAGGGATCTGGGGCCAACGGCCTGACTTTC.